One sample yielded the 32 T cell receptor beta chains listed below, sequenced in a study of CD8 T cells in ankylosing spondylitis. Each CDR3 protein gets one entry after TCRdb re-called the 5' RACE reads with MiXCR. The top ten hold approximately 0.61% of the sample, which has 200,000 to 300,000 distinct CDR3 sequences, roughly a quarter seen once. Sequenced sample: blood, either unsorted or a sorted T cell fraction (not recorded which). The origin of the receptors is a male donor with ankylosing spondylitis or in good health (not recorded which).

The chain carries TRBV10-3 and TRBJ2-3; TRBD1 aligns across 7 bases. This CDR3 region has 16 residues. After removal of 3 bases from V and 2 bases from J, the junction contained 8 bases not matched to a gene. Looked up from germline, CDR1 is ENHRY and CDR2 is SYGVKD. The CDR3 protein is CAISDRDRAYTDTQYF. Here the CDR3 DNA reads TGTGCCATCAGTGACCGGGACAGAGCTTACACAGATACGCAGTATTTT.

This sequence joins TRBV12-3 or TRBV12-4 and TRBJ2-7, with no clear D. V lost 1 base to trimming and J lost 6 bases, with 10 bases between them. This CDR3 is built from 13 residues. The CDR3 sequence: CASSLGQAGEQYF. CDR3 nucleotide sequence: TGTGCCAGCAGTTTAGGGCAGGCCGGCGAGCAGTACTTC.

This clonotype was seen more than once but under ten times. The chain couples TRBV15 to TRBJ1-6, with unresolved D. Germline V gives CDR1 LNHNV, CDR2 YYDKDF (reference sequence). The CDR3 length is 16 residues. Trimming stripped 0 bases from V and 2 bases from J, with 8 bases between. This CDR3 reads CATSRDRLAYNSPLHF. The CDR3 coding sequence is TGTGCCACCAGCAGAGATCGGCTGGCCTATAATTCACCCCTCCACTTT.

This chain uses TRBV29-1 with TRBJ1-1; maybe TRBD1 (6 bases). The CDR3 has 13 residues. Trimming took 5 bases from V and 7 from J, leaving 17 bases between them. From germline, CDR1 is SQVTM and CDR2 ANQGSEA. CDR3 DNA: TGCAGCGTTACTACAGGGAGGACGGGTGAAGCTTTCTTT. This gives the protein CSVTTGRTGEAFF.

This clonotype was detected many times. The chain employs TRBV18 and TRBJ2-1; TRBD2 might be the D (6 bases). CDR1 and CDR2 (germline): KGHSH, LQKENI. V lost 6 bases to trimming and J lost 0 bases, with 9 bases between them. The CDR3 is 14 amino acids. The CDR3: CASSNGGSYNEQFF. CDR3 DNA: TGTGCCAGCTCTAACGGGGGCTCCTACAATGAGCAGTTCTTC.

In this sample, this clonotype turned up a few times. V is TRBV20-1 and J is TRBJ2-5; D unclear. Trimming removed 3 bases at V and 7 bases at J, with 15 bases between. The CDR3 runs 13 residues. Germline V gene lookup returns CDR1 DFQATT and CDR2 SNEGSKA (reference sequence). CDR3 sequence: CSARMTALGTQYF. In nucleotides, the CDR3 is TGCAGTGCTAGGATGACGGCCCTTGGGACCCAGTACTTC.

This clonotype appeared many times. The V call is TRBV24-1, the J call TRBJ2-1, with TRBD2 matching over 14 bases. J was trimmed by 3 bases and V by 10 bases; bases with no gene match: 7. The CDR3 is made up of 16 amino acids. Germline CDR1 reads KGHDR; CDR2 reads SFDVKD. CDR3 DNA: TGTGCCACTGGGACTAGCGGGAGAAATGACTACAATGAGCAGTTCTTC. Protein: CATGTSGRNDYNEQFF.

The J gene is TRBJ1-1, the V gene TRBV12-3 or TRBV12-4, with TRBD1 matching 9 bases. This CDR3 has 12 amino acids. After removal of 8 bases from V and 3 bases from J, the junction contained 1 base not matched to a gene. As DNA, the CDR3 is TGTGCCAGCGGGACAGGGTACACTGAAGCTTTCTTT. Translation: CASGTGYTEAFF.

This chain connects TRBV12-3 or TRBV12-4 to TRBJ2-1; 9 bases are a match to TRBD2. The ends lost 6 bases at V and 6 bases at J; junction bases unmatched: 9. This CDR3 region has 15 residues. The DNA of the CDR3 is TGTGCCAGCAGCCCCCGCGGGGGGGCGGGCAATGAGCAGTTCTTC. The encoded protein is CASSPRGGAGNEQFF.

This clonotype was seen many times. V gene TRBV9 combines with J gene TRBJ2-5; 7 bases match TRBD1. CDR1 and CDR2 (germline): SGDLS, YYNGEE. The CDR3 is 15 amino acids. With 0 bases clipped from V and 3 bases from J, the junction kept 5 bases outside the gene matches. CDR3 sequence: CASSVAGTAKETQYF. The CDR3 DNA follows: TGTGCCAGCAGCGTAGCCGGGACAGCAAAAGAGACCCAGTACTTC.

This clonotype was seen only a few times. This sequence joins TRBV6-5 and TRBJ2-5; perhaps TRBD2 as D (7 bases). V was cut by 2 bases and J by 5 bases, with 12 bases left in between. CDR3 length: 14 residues. Germline V gives CDR1 MNHEY, CDR2 SVGAGI. CDR3 sequence: CASSYGGAGETQYF. In DNA, the CDR3 is TGTGCCAGCAGTTACGGGGGGGCGGGGGAGACCCAGTACTTC.

CDR3 in DNA: TGTGCCATCAGTCAGAACACCGGGGAGCTGTTTTTT. Residues: CAISQNTGELFF. This rearrangement joins TRBV10-3 to TRBJ2-2, with D unclear. V gave up 5 bases and J gave up 1 base, with 2 bases separating them. In germline, CDR1 is ENHRY, CDR2 SYGVKD. CDR3 length equals 12 residues.

A single count supports this clonotype. This chain uses TRBV11-3 with TRBJ2-1; TRBD2 aligns across 7 bases. Germline CDR1 reads SGHNT; CDR2 reads YENEEA. The CDR3 runs 14 residues. V trimming: 4 bases; J trimming: 6 bases; junction bases outside the gene matches: 6. DNA of the CDR3: TGTGCCAGCAGCTCAAAGCGGGGTGGCAATGAGCAGTTCTTC. Translation gives CASSSKRGGNEQFF. Based on the CDR3 plus reference TRBV11-3 and TRBJ2-1, the full variable domain is EAGVVQSPRYKIIEKKQPVAFWCNPISGHNTLYWYLQNLGQGPELLIRYENEEAVDDSQLPKDRFSAERLKGVDSTLKIQPAELGDSAVYLCASSSKRGGNEQFFGPGTRLTVL.

CDR3 region: CASSFLAGSLGYEQYF. CDR3 nucleotides: TGTGCCAGCAGCTTTCTAGCGGGGAGTTTGGGGTACGAGCAGTACTTC. The rearrangement links TRBV7-8 to TRBJ2-7; 9 bases are a match to TRBD2. The CDR3 extends over 16 amino acids. Losses at the gene ends were 3 bases for V and 4 bases for J; bases not matched to a gene: 10. Germline V gives CDR1 SGHVS, CDR2 FQNEAQ.

In its sample, this clonotype was seen a few times. This chain joins TRBV5-5 and TRBJ2-1; 9 nucleotides agree with TRBD2. V lost 2 bases to trimming and J lost 8 bases; unmatched junction nucleotides: 5. Germline V gene sequence: CDR1 SGHKS, CDR2 YYEKEE (reference sequence). This CDR3 spans 14 amino acids. The CDR3 DNA is TGTGCCAGCAGCTTCGCGGGGGGGCTCGATGAGCAGTTCTTC. Amino acids: CASSFAGGLDEQFF.

This clonotype appeared a few times. The gene calls are TRBV5-1 and TRBJ2-5; D is uncertain. Germline values: CDR1 SGHRS, CDR2 YFSETQ. The V and J ends lost 6 bases and 1 base respectively, with 10 bases between them. The CDR3 runs 13 residues. The CDR3: CASTRSGQETQYF. CDR3 bases: TGCGCCAGCACCAGGAGTGGCCAAGAGACCCAGTACTTC.

The chain is built from TRBV10-3 and TRBJ1-5, with 8 bases that match TRBD1. Germline values: CDR1 ENHRY, CDR2 SYGVKD. The CDR3 totals 15 residues. J lost 0 bases, V lost 6 bases, and 4 bases had no gene match. CDR3 amino acids: CAISKTGDSNQPQHF. CDR3 DNA sequence: TGTGCCATCAGCAAGACAGGGGATAGCAATCAGCCCCAGCATTTT.

The table lists this clonotype with a few counts. The chain couples TRBV5-6 to TRBJ2-5; D uncertain. The germline V gene has CDR1 SGHDT and CDR2 YYEEEE. Deletions cut 2 bases from V and 7 bases from J, with 9 bases between. This CDR3 is 12 amino acids long. Written as DNA, the CDR3 is TGTGCCAGCAGCTTACTCGGAGCGACCCAGTACTTC. This sequence encodes CASSLLGATQYF.

The V and J genes are TRBV24-1 and TRBJ2-5; 7 positions agree with TRBD1. J lost 1 base, V lost 3 bases, and 7 bases had no gene match. The CDR3 sequence is 16 residues long. The germline V gene encodes CDR1 KGHDR and CDR2 SFDVKD. The CDR3 sequence is CATSDAKTGSQETQYF. The CDR3 DNA sequence: TGTGCCACCAGTGATGCGAAGACAGGGTCCCAAGAGACCCAGTACTTC.

The table lists this clonotype with many counts. V and J are TRBV11-2 and TRBJ2-3; TRBD2 agrees at 8 bases. Trimming cost V 8 bases and J 5 bases; bases outside gene matches: 6. This CDR3 is built from 13 residues. Germline lookup yields CDR1 SGHAT and CDR2 FQNNGV. The CDR3 loop is CASRAGEVDTQYF. For the CDR3, the DNA is TGTGCCAGCCGAGCGGGGGAGGTAGATACGCAGTATTTT.

The chain is built from TRBV20-1 and TRBJ2-1, with D perhaps TRBD1 or TRBD2 (5 bases each). Germline-derived CDR1 and CDR2 are DFQATT and SNEGSKA (reference sequence). This CDR3 has 16 amino acids. Trimming cost V 0 bases and J 8 bases, with 20 bases left between them. CDR3 nucleotides: TGCAGTGCTAGAGAGAATAGGGGACCCGGTAACTATGAGCAGTTCTTC. Its protein is CSARENRGPGNYEQFF.

The rearrangement links TRBV7-9 to TRBJ2-3; 9 bases fit TRBD1. V lost 5 bases and J lost 3; bases outside the gene matches: 6. Germline CDR1 reads SEHNR; CDR2 reads FQNEAQ (reference sequence). The CDR3 has 15 residues. The CDR3 loop reads CASSRQTGGTDTQYF. The CDR3 bases are TGTGCCAGCAGCCGACAGACAGGGGGTACAGATACGCAGTATTTT.

This clonotype occurred many times. The chain couples TRBV3-1 to TRBJ2-5, with D possibly TRBD2 on 6 matching bases. There are 15 residues in the CDR3. The germline CDR1 and CDR2 sequences are LGHDT and YNNKEL (reference sequence). The germline V and J ends were trimmed by 1 base and 6 bases, with 15 bases remaining between them. CDR3 region: CASSQVGGRSKTQYF. The CDR3 region has the DNA TGTGCCAGCAGCCAAGTTGGAGGGCGCTCAAAGACCCAGTACTTC.

This chain joins TRBV23-1 and TRBJ2-7; 9 nucleotides line up with TRBD1. TRBV23-1 has ORF status, its function being uncertain. The ends lost 8 bases at V and 6 bases at J; junction bases unmatched: 8. The CDR3 runs 13 residues. The DNA for the CDR3 is TGCGCCAGCCCTCGGGACAGGGAAGGCGAGCAGTACTTC. This translates into CASPRDREGEQYF.

The V gene is TRBV5-1, the J gene TRBJ1-2; D unclear. The germline gives CDR1 SGHRS, CDR2 YFSETQ. The CDR3 sequence is 13 residues long. V lost 0 bases and J 6 bases, leaving 9 bases between the germline ends. DNA for the CDR3: TGCGCCAGCAGCTTGGAGACAATGAATGGCTACACCTTC. This translates into CASSLETMNGYTF.

The sample holds many counts of this clonotype. The chain has TRBV11-2 and TRBJ2-1; 9 bases fit TRBD1. CDR3 size: 16 residues. V was clipped by 2 bases and J by 3 bases; unmatched bases: 5. Per the germline V gene, CDR1 is SGHAT and CDR2 is FQNNGV. The CDR3 DNA is TGTGCCAGCAGCTTATGGGCGACAGGGGGCTACAATGAGCAGTTCTTC. This encodes CASSLWATGGYNEQFF.

In its sample, this clonotype was seen many times. The chain uses TRBV12-3 or TRBV12-4 and TRBJ1-2; D uncertain. Deletions cut 4 bases from V and 4 bases from J, with 7 bases between. The length of the CDR3 is 12 residues. DNA for the CDR3: TGTGCCAGCAGTTCTTACAGCTATGGCTACACCTTC. It encodes CASSSYSYGYTF.

This clonotype was counted at least ten times. The chain links TRBV20-1 to TRBJ2-4, with a weak D call TRBD2 (6 bases). Germline CDR1 is DFQATT and CDR2 is SNEGSKA (reference sequence). The CDR3 loop spans 14 amino acids. V shed 0 bases and J shed 13 bases, with 19 bases lying between them. The CDR3 region has the DNA TGCAGTGCTAGAGATCCTCACCATGACGCGGGGCAGTACTTC. It specifies CSARDPHHDAGQYF.

This clonotype was detected ten times or more. The V and J genes are TRBV3-1 and TRBJ2-3; weak D call: TRBD1 (7 bases). This CDR3 region has 16 residues. V was cut by 4 bases and J by 5 bases, with 19 bases left in between. Germline CDR1 LGHDT, CDR2 YNNKEL (reference sequence). CDR3 sequence: CASSRQGPGGGDTQYF. CDR3 in DNA: TGTGCCAGCAGCCGGCAGGGACCAGGGGGAGGAGATACGCAGTATTTT.

The chain joins TRBV10-3 to TRBJ2-5; D remains unclear. V shed 9 bases and J shed 4 bases, with 12 bases lying between them. From germline, CDR1 is ENHRY and CDR2 SYGVKD. The CDR3 length is 12 residues. The CDR3 spells CAIGVGRETQYF. In DNA form, the CDR3 reads TGTGCCATTGGGGTAGGGCGAGAGACCCAGTACTTC.

This chain links TRBV28 with TRBJ2-7; TRBD1 agrees at 11 bases. Germline CDR1 and CDR2: MDHEN and SYDVKM. V was clipped by 8 bases and J by 7 bases; unmatched bases: 7. There are 13 residues in the CDR3. The chain's CDR3 is CASEGTGGREQYF. The CDR3 DNA sequence: TGTGCCAGCGAGGGGACAGGGGGTCGAGAGCAGTACTTC.

This chain links TRBV7-9 with TRBJ2-6, with a tentative D call TRBD2 (6 bases). Germline V gene sequence: CDR1 SEHNR, CDR2 FQNEAQ (reference sequence). The V end lost 5 bases, the J end lost 3 bases, and 17 bases lay between the germline ends. There are 17 residues in the CDR3. CDR3 nucleotide sequence: TGTGCCAGCAGCCCACGGGGGAGCGCATTTGGGGCCAACGTCCTGACTTTC. Amino acids: CASSPRGSAFGANVLTF.